Below, 27 T cell receptor beta chains from the same sample are listed, as sequenced in a study of response to subunit inactivated influenza vaccine. Each CDR3 protein gets one entry after TCRdb re-called the RT-PCR reads with MiXCR. The sample includes more than 700,000 distinct CDR3 sequences, around 21% of them seen just once. Here the sequenced sample was PBMCs from blood, taken around 5 days after vaccination. The source is a man in his fifties or sixties who received an inactivated influenza vaccine.

The table lists this clonotype with many counts. This chain connects TRBV6-1 to TRBJ1-5, with D tentatively TRBD1 (5 bases). CDR3 length: 17 residues. The V end lost 6 bases, the J end lost 4 bases, and 22 bases lay between the germline ends. Germline CDR1 and CDR2: MNHNS and SASEGT. CDR3 sequence (DNA): TGTGCCAGCAGCAAAACCCTTGTACGCAGGGCAAATCAGCCCCAGCATTTT. This translates into CASSKTLVRRANQPQHF.

The chain recombines TRBV9 with TRBJ2-3; tentative D call: TRBD2 (5 bases). Per germline, CDR1 SGDLS and CDR2 YYNGEE. V was pared by 4 bases and J by 3 bases, with 15 bases between. This CDR3 comprises 15 residues. The CDR3 DNA follows: TGTGCCAGCAGCCCCCAGCTTTGGAGGACAGATACGCAGTATTTT. Translated: CASSPQLWRTDTQYF.

This clonotype was observed a handful of times. The rearrangement joins TRBV7-9 to TRBJ2-1; no firm D call. The CDR3 totals 17 residues. V was pared by 3 bases and J by 0 bases, with 15 bases between. CDR1 and CDR2 from the germline V gene are SEHNR and FQNEAQ (reference sequence). CDR3 in amino acids: CASSFSRWTSSYNEQFF. The CDR3 bases are TGTGCCAGCAGCTTCTCTCGGTGGACGAGCTCCTACAATGAGCAGTTCTTC.

The chain uses TRBV5-1 and TRBJ1-1; 10 bases are a match to TRBD1. V was pared by 4 bases and J by 6 bases, with 9 bases of the junction left unmatched. The CDR3 runs to 15 residues. Germline CDR1 and CDR2: SGHRS and YFSETQ. CDR3 in amino acids: CASSPAGDRGSEAFF. As DNA, the CDR3 is TGCGCCAGCAGCCCCGCCGGGGACAGGGGATCTGAAGCTTTCTTT.

The chain uses TRBV10-3 and TRBJ2-5, with 12 nucleotides matching TRBD2. The CDR3 has 15 amino acids. Germline V gene lookup returns CDR1 ENHRY and CDR2 SYGVKD. V dropped 6 bases and J dropped 0; count of bases not matched to a gene: 2. CDR3 sequence: CAISRLAGDQETQYF. The CDR3 region has the DNA TGTGCCATCAGCCGACTAGCGGGAGACCAAGAGACCCAGTACTTC.

This clonotype was seen many times. The chain links TRBV24-1 to TRBJ2-1, with 7 bases lining up with TRBD2. Germline V gene data show CDR1 as KGHDR and CDR2 as SFDVKD. Losses at the gene ends were 4 bases for V and 6 bases for J; bases not matched to a gene: 17. This CDR3 is built from 18 residues. This CDR3 is CATSDPLPSSGPTNEQFF. The CDR3 DNA reads TGTGCCACCAGTGACCCACTCCCGTCTAGCGGTCCAACCAATGAGCAGTTCTTC.

This clonotype turned up a few times. V is TRBV12-3 or TRBV12-4 and J is TRBJ1-2, with 8 bases lining up with TRBD1. The J segment lost 7 bases and the V segment lost 1 base, leaving 5 bases of the junction unmatched. The CDR3 runs 14 residues. CDR3 sequence reads: CASSLGTGGSGYTF. CDR3 sequence (DNA): TGTGCCAGCAGTTTAGGTACAGGGGGAAGTGGCTACACCTTC.

The chain carries TRBV7-2 and TRBJ2-3; 9 bases match TRBD2. Germline trimming cut 5 bases from V and 2 bases from J; bases unmatched to any gene: 11. This CDR3 comprises 17 residues. Germline loops: CDR1 SGHTA, CDR2 FQGNSA. The CDR3 coding sequence is TGTGCCAGCAGCCAAAGGCGACTAGCGGACAACACAGATACGCAGTATTTT. As protein: CASSQRRLADNTDTQYF.

The V and J genes are TRBV18 and TRBJ1-6, with 7 bases fitting TRBD1. The V and J ends lost 4 bases and 6 bases, in that order; junction bases with no gene match: 12. The germline gives CDR1 KGHSH, CDR2 LQKENI. The CDR3 loop spans 17 amino acids. The CDR3 sequence is CASSRFDREVFNSPLHF. The CDR3 DNA reads TGTGCCAGCTCACGTTTTGACAGGGAAGTTTTTAATTCACCCCTCCACTTT.

This clonotype was seen just once. The rearrangement uses TRBV11-2 and TRBJ2-7; 7 bases agree with TRBD2. Germline lookup yields CDR1 SGHAT and CDR2 FQNNGV. The CDR3 loop spans 16 amino acids. V lost 4 bases and J lost 0; bases outside the gene matches: 9. The CDR3 DNA reads TGTGCCAGCAGCTCCCCTGGGAGGGCGAGCTCCTACGAGCAGTACTTC. Protein sequence: CASSSPGRASSYEQYF.

Comments on this clonotype: Just one base apart from a much larger clone, this may be a read error. V is TRBV6-5 and J is TRBJ2-6, with D unclear. V lost 2 bases and J lost 2, with 4 bases in between. Looked up from germline, CDR1 is MNHEY and CDR2 is SVGAGI. This CDR3 region has 14 residues. The CDR3 is CASSYTAGANVLTF. The CDR3 bases are TGTGCCAGCAGTTACACGGCTGGGGCCAACGTCCTGACTTTC.

The chain couples TRBV2 to TRBJ2-3, with D possibly matching TRBD1 (5 bases). The CDR3 sequence is 15 residues long. The germline V gene encodes CDR1 SNHLY and CDR2 FYNNEI. The V and J ends lost 8 bases and 5 bases respectively, with 20 bases between them. The CDR3 here is CASPHLTESQDTQYF. DNA for the CDR3: TGTGCCAGCCCGCACCTGACAGAATCCCAAGATACGCAGTATTTT.

This clonotype was detected a few times. CDR3 region: CSTRDSLYNSPLHF. Here the CDR3 DNA reads TGCAGTACAAGGGACAGCTTATATAATTCACCCCTCCACTTT. This chain uses TRBV20-1 with TRBJ1-6, with 7 bases that match TRBD1. Germline values: CDR1 DFQATT, CDR2 SNEGSKA (reference sequence). The CDR3 runs to 14 residues. V trimming: 8 bases; J trimming: 4 bases; junction bases outside the gene matches: 8.

This clonotype was observed a few times. This chain joins TRBV4-1 and TRBJ2-7; D gene uncertain. From germline, CDR1 is MGHRA and CDR2 YSYEKL. Trimming shortened V by 1 base and J by 5 bases, and 12 bases separated the two germline ends. CDR3 length: 14 residues. The CDR3 loop reads CASSQVTGYNEQYF. CDR3 nucleotide sequence: TGCGCCAGCAGCCAAGTAACGGGCTACAACGAGCAGTACTTC.

This clonotype has only a few counts. The rearrangement joins TRBV20-1 to TRBJ2-1, with D uncertain. The CDR3 has 14 amino acids. Germline V lookup: CDR1 DFQATT, CDR2 SNEGSKA (reference sequence). Trimming removed 1 base at V and 3 bases at J, with 10 bases between. The CDR3 coding sequence is TGCAGTGCTAGAGTCCGCAGAAACTACAATGAGCAGTTCTTC. Its protein product is CSARVRRNYNEQFF.

This rearrangement joins TRBV6-1 to TRBJ1-5; no definite D call. The CDR3 runs 14 residues. The V gene's germline CDR1 is MNHNS and CDR2 SASEGT. Trimming took 3 bases from V and 2 from J, leaving 8 bases between them. This chain's CDR3 is CASSEFGGNQPQHF. The CDR3 DNA reads TGTGCCAGCAGTGAGTTTGGGGGCAATCAGCCCCAGCATTTT.

This clonotype was seen a few times. The chain employs TRBV20-1 and TRBJ2-5; D gene ambiguous. The CDR3 extends over 14 amino acids. Between the trimmed V and J ends, which lost 0 bases and 1 base, there was a span of 9 bases. The germline gives CDR1 DFQATT, CDR2 SNEGSKA (reference sequence). DNA for the CDR3: TGCAGTGCTAGAGATGGGGTTGGCCAAGAGACCCAGTACTTC. Encoded protein: CSARDGVGQETQYF.

In its sample, this clonotype was seen many times. The chain carries TRBV20-1 and TRBJ1-2; 7 bases agree with TRBD1. Germline CDR1 DFQATT, CDR2 SNEGSKA (reference sequence). Germline trimming cut 6 bases from V and 6 bases from J; bases unmatched to any gene: 7. The CDR3 has 12 amino acids. As DNA, the CDR3 is TGCAGTGCCAGCACAGGGGTTGATGGCTACACCTTC. It yields the protein CSASTGVDGYTF.

This clonotype was counted between two and nine times. The chain employs TRBV6-5 and TRBJ2-6; D perhaps matches TRBD2 (5 bases). Germline loops: CDR1 MNHEY, CDR2 SVGAGI. The CDR3 is made up of 16 amino acids. V was pared by 0 bases and J by 4 bases, with 10 bases between. CDR3 DNA sequence: TGTGCCAGCAGTTACTCGGGAGCTGTAGGGGCCAACGTCCTGACTTTC. Its translation: CASSYSGAVGANVLTF.

The CDR3 sequence: CSVLGGVSNTDTQYF. The CDR3 nucleotides read TGCAGCGTTCTGGGTGGGGTGTCCAACACAGATACGCAGTATTTT. The chain uses TRBV29-1 and TRBJ2-3; D ambiguous. The CDR3 totals 15 residues. Trimming removed 5 bases at V and 2 bases at J, with 17 bases between. Germline V gene lookup returns CDR1 SQVTM and CDR2 ANQGSEA.

The chain is built from TRBV28 and TRBJ2-5, with 10 bases that match TRBD2. Germline CDR1 MDHEN, CDR2 SYDVKM. The CDR3 spans 16 residues. With V trimmed by 4 bases and J by 5 bases, 10 bases remained unmatched. CDR3 DNA sequence: TGTGCCAGCAGTTCTCCCAGACTAGCGGGTGGGGAGACCCAGTACTTC. This encodes CASSSPRLAGGETQYF.

The V gene is TRBV12-3 or TRBV12-4, the J gene TRBJ2-1, with 11 bases matching TRBD2. This CDR3 has 17 amino acids. J gave up 6 bases and V 2 bases, and 9 bases lay outside the gene matches. CDR3 sequence (DNA): TGTGCCAGCAGTTTAAAGGGTAGCGGGAGGGTTGCCAATGAGCAGTTCTTC. It is translated as CASSLKGSGRVANEQFF.

There are a few counts of this clonotype. The V and J genes are TRBV10-3 and TRBJ2-6; maybe TRBD1 (5 bases). Germline V gene lookup returns CDR1 ENHRY and CDR2 SYGVKD. The CDR3 is made up of 14 amino acids. Between the trimmed V and J ends, which lost 0 bases and 9 bases, there was a span of 9 bases. The CDR3 loop is CAISESRTGNVLTF. The CDR3 nucleotides read TGTGCCATCAGTGAGTCTCGAACAGGCAACGTCCTGACTTTC.

V usage is TRBV20-1 and J usage is TRBJ2-2, with 7 bases aligning to TRBD2. J lost 7 bases, V lost 0 bases, and 8 bases had no gene match. The length of the CDR3 is 15 residues. CDR1 is DFQATT, CDR2 SNEGSKA, per germline (reference sequence). The CDR3 DNA reads as TGCAGTGCTAGAGATGGCGGGAGTTTGGGCGGGGAGCTGTTTTTT. It specifies CSARDGGSLGGELFF.

This clonotype was counted a few times. The chain combines TRBV6-5 with TRBJ1-1; possibly TRBD1 for D (5 bases). The CDR3 spans 13 residues. Germline CDR1 reads MNHEY; CDR2 reads SVGAGI. V lost 5 bases and J 3 bases, leaving 10 bases between the germline ends. CDR3 sequence reads: CASSPRQHTEAFF. DNA of the CDR3: TGTGCCAGCAGTCCTCGACAGCACACTGAAGCTTTCTTT.

This rearrangement joins TRBV9 to TRBJ2-1; D may be TRBD2 (5 bases). The germline V and J ends were trimmed by 4 bases and 5 bases, with 13 bases remaining between them. CDR1 and CDR2 from the germline V gene are SGDLS and YYNGEE. This CDR3 spans 14 amino acids. CDR3 region: CASSPGNPNNEQFF. DNA for the CDR3: TGTGCCAGCAGCCCCGGGAACCCCAACAATGAGCAGTTCTTC.

This chain joins TRBV10-3 and TRBJ2-3; D perhaps matches TRBD2 (6 bases). There are 14 residues in the CDR3. Germline V gene lookup returns CDR1 ENHRY and CDR2 SYGVKD. V lost 4 bases and J lost 0, with 8 bases in between. The CDR3 is CAISVGTSTDTQYF. The DNA for the CDR3 is TGTGCCATCAGTGTGGGGACTAGCACAGATACGCAGTATTTT.